This is a list of T cell receptor beta chains from one sample in a study of shared clonotypes between healthy human individuals. Sequencing used immunoSEQ multiplex PCR; TCRdb keeps in-frame clones, though not all of them. The sample carries under 2.5 million clones, around 92% recorded once. Input material: naive CD4+ T cells from PBMCs. These receptors were taken from a man aged 18 to 29 in good health. Some clones in this sample may be carry-over from other donors' samples. Each CDR3 is given with its conserved first and last residue. The D gene is left open where the match is weak. The listing skips clone size in some rows; elsewhere it reads once, few, many or a size class.

J,length,D,size,V,DNA,CDR3
TRBJ1-5,15,TRBD1,.,TRBV15,TGTGCCACCAGCCCAGGGGGCATGAGCAATCAGCCCCAGCATTTT,CATSPGGMSNQPQHF
TRBJ2-7,16,TRBD2,.,TRBV19,TGTGCCAGTAGCCCCGGGGGGACTAGCGGAGTCTACGAGCAGTACTTC,CASSPGGTSGVYEQYF
TRBJ2-1,15,TRBD2,.,TRBV9,TGTGCCAGCAGCGTAGGACTAGCGGGGTACAATGAGCAGTTCTTC,CASSVGLAGYNEQFF
TRBJ2-3,15,TRBD1,.,TRBV9,TGTGCCAGCAGCCTTCGGACAGGGAGCACAGATACGCAGTATTTT,CASSLRTGSTDTQYF
TRBJ2-1,15,TRBD1,.,TRBV5-4,TGTGCCAGCAGCTCAGGGACAGGAGAATACAATGAGCAGTTCTTC,CASSSGTGEYNEQFF
TRBJ1-4,14,.,.,TRBV18,TGTGCCAGCGCTGGGGGGATATCGAATGAAAAACTGTTTTTT,CASAGGISNEKLFF
TRBJ2-3,16,TRBD2,.,TRBV6-4,TGTGCCAGCAGTGACTCGACTAGCGGGGGCACAGATACGCAGTATTTT,CASSDSTSGGTDTQYF
TRBJ2-7,11,.,.,TRBV5-1,TGCGCCACCACCGACGGCTACGAGCAGTACTTC,CATTDGYEQYF
TRBJ1-4,14,.,few,TRBV5-1,TGCGCCAGCAGCTTGAATCCGAACAATGAAAAACTGTTTTTT,CASSLNPNNEKLFF
TRBJ2-5,16,TRBD1,.,TRBV4-3,TGCGCCAGCAGCCAACGCTCTTGGACAGGGAAAGAGACCCAGTACTTC,CASSQRSWTGKETQYF
TRBJ1-1,16,TRBD1,.,TRBV6-6,TGTGCCAGCGGACCTTCTAAGGGGGCCGGGAACACTGAAGCTTTCTTT,CASGPSKGAGNTEAFF
TRBJ1-2,15,.,.,TRBV5-1,TGCGCCAGCAGCCTTATAGGGAACCGAGGCTATGGCTACACCTTC,CASSLIGNRGYGYTF
TRBJ2-6,18,.,.,TRBV11-2,TGTGCCAGCAGCCCGAGCATAAGCCGCTTCTCTGGGGCCAACGTCCTGACTTTC,CASSPSISRFSGANVLTF
TRBJ1-1,14,.,once,TRBV6-5,TGTGCCAGCAGGCGGGGTGCGGAGGGCACTGAAGCTTTCTTT,CASRRGAEGTEAFF
TRBJ2-3,18,TRBD2,.,TRBV27,TGTGCCAGCAGTCTGTGGACTAGCGCGGCTGGGGTGACAGATACGCAGTATTTT,CASSLWTSAAGVTDTQYF
TRBJ2-1,17,TRBD2,.,TRBV28,TGTGCCAGCAGCCCCTCGGGACTATTTAGCTCCTACAATGAGCAGTTCTTC,CASSPSGLFSSYNEQFF
TRBJ1-1,15,TRBD1,few,TRBV2,TGTGCCAGCAGTGAAAACAGGGGGCGCGGCACTGAAGCTTTCTTT,CASSENRGRGTEAFF
TRBJ1-6,11,.,once,TRBV30,TGTGCCTGGGAGGGGAATTCACCCCTCCACTTT,CAWEGNSPLHF
TRBJ2-1,16,.,.,TRBV28,TGTGCCAGCAGTTTATCAGACACCCGCTCCTACAATGAGCAGTTCTTC,CASSLSDTRSYNEQFF
TRBJ1-5,16,TRBD1,.,TRBV5-1,TGCGCCAGCAGCTTGGACGGGACAGGGAATAGGCAGCCCCAGCATTTT,CASSLDGTGNRQPQHF
TRBJ2-7,15,.,few,TRBV4-2,TGTGCCAGCAGTCCGACTCGGGCTAGCGTGAACGAGCAGTACTTC,CASSPTRASVNEQYF
TRBJ2-1,16,TRBD1,.,TRBV19,TGTGCCAGTAGCAGACGTCAAGGGGGCCTTAACAATGAGCAGTTCTTC,CASSRRQGGLNNEQFF
TRBJ2-1,13,.,.,TRBV19,TGTGCCAGTAGTATAGATCTTGGGACTGGGTCTTTCTTC,CASSIDLGTGSFF
TRBJ1-1,14,.,.,TRBV18,TGTGCCAGCTCACCTGGGACACCGAACACTGAAGCTTTCTTT,CASSPGTPNTEAFF
TRBJ1-3,13,TRBD1,.,TRBV30,TGTGCCTGGAGTGGAGACAGGGCCCACACCATATATTTT,CAWSGDRAHTIYF
TRBJ1-6,15,TRBD1,.,TRBV25-1,TGTGCCAGCAGATATACCGGGACAGGGCATTCACCCCTCCACTTT,CASRYTGTGHSPLHF
TRBJ1-5,17,.,.,TRBV28,TGTGCCAGCAGTTTAATTATCAGGGTTGATAGCAATCAGCCCCAGCATTTT,CASSLIIRVDSNQPQHF
TRBJ2-3,14,.,.,TRBV7-2,TGTGCCAGCAGCTTGGTCTCGGTTGTAGATACGCAGTATTTT,CASSLVSVVDTQYF
TRBJ2-5,15,TRBD2,.,TRBV29-1,TGCAGCGTTAGCCCCCTAGCGGTAGCCCAAGAGACCCAGTACTTC,CSVSPLAVAQETQYF
TRBJ2-5,15,TRBD2,.,TRBV11-2,TGTGCCAGCAGCCGGGGGGTAGCGGAGCGGGAGACCCAGTACTTC,CASSRGVAERETQYF
TRBJ1-2,14,.,.,TRBV18,TGTGCCAGCTCACCACCGGGACGTTCCTATGGCTACACCTTC,CASSPPGRSYGYTF
TRBJ2-7,16,TRBD2,.,TRBV4-2,TGTGCCAGCAGCCGTGTGAGCGGGAGGACCCCCTCCGAGCAGTACTTC,CASSRVSGRTPSEQYF
TRBJ2-7,16,.,once,TRBV7-9,TGTGCCAGCAGCTTAGCTGCAACGGGACTGTCGGAGGAGCAGTACTTC,CASSLAATGLSEEQYF
TRBJ2-1,15,TRBD1,.,TRBV6-4,TGTGCCAGCAGACCGACAGGGTCCAGTTACAATGAGCAGTTCTTC,CASRPTGSSYNEQFF
TRBJ2-3,14,.,.,TRBV6-4,TGTGCCAGCAGCGATACGGGTACCACAGATACGCAGTATTTT,CASSDTGTTDTQYF
TRBJ1-2,13,.,.,TRBV28,TGTGCCAGCAGTCTGGGACGGAGCTATGGCTACACCTTC,CASSLGRSYGYTF
TRBJ1-2,16,TRBD1,.,TRBV10-3,TGTGCCATCAGTGAGATCGGCCTTACAGGGGGCTATGGCTACACCTTC,CAISEIGLTGGYGYTF
TRBJ1-1,15,.,.,TRBV6-5,TGTGCCAGCAGCTCCGGAGGGCAGAGGAACACTGAAGCTTTCTTT,CASSSGGQRNTEAFF
TRBJ1-4,11,.,.,TRBV20-1,TGCAGTGCTAGAGATCGGGGAATGGGGTTTTTT,CSARDRGMGFF